This T cell receptor (beta chain) came from a study of identical twins. The study, taken as a whole, reports: The models systematically underestimated how much out-of-frame TCR alpha was shared in monozygotic twins. Reduced insertions were recorded for abundant cord blood beta clonotypes, with no such pattern in memory repertoires.

Germline loops: CDR1 MNHNY, CDR2 SVGAGI (reference sequence). This CDR3 has 12 amino acids. V lost 7 bases to trimming and J lost 6 bases, with 10 bases between them. Using its own MiXCR run on the 5' RACE reads, TCRdb lists one record per CDR3 protein. The data contain about 530,000 distinct CDR3 sequences, around 15% of them singletons. Concerning this clonotype itself: Antigen unknown.

These data also formed part of another study, on yellow fever vaccine responses in identical twins.

Sequencing input: CD4+ T cells sorted from blood. This TCR was recovered from a woman aged 18-30 years in good health. The chain links TRBV6-6 to TRBJ2-1; possible D gene TRBD2, 6 bases. CDR3 sequence: CASTDYTNEQFF. The CDR3 bases are TGTGCCAGCACGGACTACACCAATGAGCAGTTCTTC.